A selection of T cell receptor beta chains follows, all from one sample in a study of blood T cell repertoires in COVID-19. Sequencing used immunoSEQ multiplex PCR; TCRdb keeps in-frame clones, though not all of them. The table shows some 330,000 clones, with approximately 88% occurring only once. The sample taken for sequencing was peripheral blood. The receptors derive from a woman aged 45-65 years with active or convalescent COVID-19. The CDR3 runs from the conserved cysteine through the conserved F or W. A D gene is named only where the DNA matches it firmly. Expanded clones are given a class, and other clones once, few, many or no size at all.

TRBV30,TRBJ2-7,TRBD1,-,CAWSSDRGTEQYF,TGTGCCTGGAGTTCGGACAGGGGGACCGAGCAGTACTTC
TRBV7-2,TRBJ1-5,-,-,CASSLSIRQPQHF,TGTGCCAGCAGCCTCAGTATCCGTCAGCCCCAGCATTTT
TRBV4-3,TRBJ2-5,-,-,CASSQGSGETQYF,TGCGCCAGCAGCCAAGGGAGCGGAGAGACCCAGTACTTC
TRBV18,TRBJ2-7,-,-,CASSRSGGTSYEQYF,TGTGCCAGCTCACGCTCTGGCGGGACCTCCTACGAGCAGTACTTC
TRBV4-2,TRBJ1-5,TRBD1,once,CASSQDRGYQPQHF,TGTGCCAGCAGCCAAGACAGGGGGTATCAGCCCCAGCATTTT
TRBV12-3/TRBV12-4,TRBJ1-6,-,few,CASSLGGNSPLHF,TGTGCCAGCAGTTTGGGGGGTAATTCACCCCTCCACTTT
TRBV6-2/TRBV6-3,TRBJ1-5,TRBD1,-,CASSLQGNSNQPQHF,TGTGCCAGCAGTCTACAGGGGAATAGCAATCAGCCCCAGCATTTT
TRBV30,TRBJ1-1,-,-,CAWARRMGGITEAFF,TGTGCCTGGGCTAGGAGGATGGGGGGGATCACTGAAGCTTTCTTT
TRBV18,TRBJ2-1,-,-,CASSPDRAGDNEQFF,TGTGCCAGCTCACCGGACAGGGCGGGAGACAATGAGCAGTTCTTC
TRBV19,TRBJ1-2,-,-,CASIGGIGYGYTF,TGTGCCAGTATTGGAGGGATCGGATATGGCTACACCTTC
TRBV30,TRBJ1-1,TRBD1,-,CAWSVTGGTEAFF,TGTGCCTGGAGTGTCACAGGGGGCACTGAAGCTTTCTTT
TRBV10-3,TRBJ1-6,TRBD1,few,CAISERQGANSPLHF,TGTGCCATCAGTGAGCGACAGGGGGCCAATTCACCCCTCCACTTT
TRBV7-3,TRBJ2-2,-,-,CASSLTFQNTGELFF,TGTGCCAGCAGCTTAACGTTCCAGAACACCGGGGAGCTGTTTTTT
TRBV10-3,TRBJ2-7,TRBD2,-,CAISESSGGTLEQYF,TGTGCCATCAGTGAGTCTAGCGGGGGCACCTTGGAGCAGTACTTC
TRBV7-9,TRBJ2-1,-,-,CASSLAGQDNEQFF,TGTGCCAGCAGCTTAGCGGGACAAGACAATGAGCAGTTCTTC
TRBV7-8,TRBJ1-2,TRBD1,-,CASSPGQGYYGYTF,TGTGCCAGCAGCCCGGGACAGGGGTATTACGGCTACACCTTC
TRBV2,TRBJ1-6,TRBD1,-,CASSEGGQGVGSPLHF,TGTGCCAGCAGTGAAGGAGGACAGGGGGTGGGTTCACCCCTCCACTTT
TRBV7-3,TRBJ1-2,TRBD1,-,CASSLIGGSGYTF,TGTGCCAGCAGCTTAATAGGGGGCTCTGGCTACACCTTC
TRBV7-9,TRBJ1-4,-,once,CASSLNRDNEKLFF,TGTGCCAGCAGCTTAAACAGGGATAATGAAAAACTGTTTTTT
TRBV19,TRBJ2-7,-,-,CASSILAGAPYEQYF,TGTGCCAGTAGTATTCTGGCAGGGGCCCCCTACGAGCAGTACTTC
TRBV7-2,TRBJ1-2,-,-,CASSSRNRDGYTF,TGTGCCAGCAGCTCTCGAAACAGGGATGGCTACACCTTC
TRBV20-1,TRBJ2-4,-,-,CSASLFPAPSDIQYF,TGCAGTGCTAGTTTGTTCCCCGCTCCCTCAGACATTCAGTACTTC
TRBV6-1,TRBJ1-4,-,few,CASSEGVGALNEKLFF,TGTGCCAGCAGTGAAGGAGTGGGGGCTTTGAATGAAAAACTGTTTTTT
TRBV2,TRBJ1-4,-,-,CASRSSGSVNEKLFF,TGTGCCAGCAGGTCTTCCGGGTCGGTTAATGAAAAACTGTTTTTT
TRBV30,TRBJ1-1,-,few,CAWSVRVSEAFF,TGTGCCTGGAGTGTACGGGTCAGTGAAGCTTTCTTT
TRBV9,TRBJ2-5,TRBD2,-,CASSRGGGSETQYF,TGTGCCAGCAGCCGGGGGGGAGGAAGCGAGACCCAGTACTTC
TRBV3-1/TRBV3-2,TRBJ2-1,-,-,CASSHQGYTYNEQFF,TGTGCCAGCAGCCACCAGGGCTATACTTACAATGAGCAGTTCTTC
TRBV24-1,TRBJ2-3,TRBD1,once,CATSDRTGSTDTQYF,TGTGCCACCAGTGACCGGACAGGGTCCACAGATACGCAGTATTTT
TRBV6-2/TRBV6-3,TRBJ2-2,-,-,CASSYQYTGELFF,TGTGCCAGCAGTTACCAGTATACCGGGGAGCTGTTTTTT
TRBV5-1,TRBJ2-1,-,-,CASSLAPGSYNEQFF,TGCGCCAGCAGCTTGGCGCCAGGGTCCTACAATGAGCAGTTCTTC
TRBV11-2,TRBJ1-6,TRBD1,-,CASSLSYRGDSPLHF,TGTGCCAGCAGCTTATCGTACAGGGGGGATTCACCCCTCCACTTT
TRBV11-2,TRBJ2-2,-,-,CASSLDRGSGELFF,TGTGCCAGCAGCTTAGACCGGGGATCCGGGGAGCTGTTTTTT
TRBV5-1,TRBJ1-1,-,-,CASSLGYVASYRVNTEAFF,TGCGCCAGCAGCTTGGGATACGTAGCCTCATATCGGGTGAACACTGAAGCTTTCTTT
TRBV19,TRBJ1-1,-,-,CASSIGIFWDKFHTEAFF,TGTGCCAGTAGTATAGGAATCTTTTGGGACAAATTCCACACTGAAGCTTTCTTT
TRBV19,TRBJ1-2,TRBD1,once,CASSIRGTGASVGYGYTF,TGTGCCAGTAGTATCAGAGGGACAGGGGCATCTGTCGGCTATGGCTACACCTTC
TRBV28,TRBJ1-1,-,-,CASYSSTEAFF,TGTGCCAGCTACAGTAGCACTGAAGCTTTCTTT
TRBV6-2/TRBV6-3,TRBJ2-5,TRBD2,once,CASSYRGGETQYF,TGTGCCAGCAGTTACCGGGGGGGTGAGACCCAGTACTTC
TRBV3-1/TRBV3-2,TRBJ2-7,TRBD2,-,CASSQDQPREHYEQYF,TGTGCCAGCAGCCAAGATCAGCCGCGGGAGCACTACGAGCAGTACTTC
TRBV10-3,TRBJ2-5,-,-,CAISEASRKETQYF,TGTGCCATCAGTGAGGCTAGCAGGAAAGAGACCCAGTACTTC
TRBV5-1,TRBJ2-7,-,-,CASSLELGAVYEQYF,TGCGCCAGCAGCTTGGAGTTGGGAGCAGTCTACGAGCAGTACTTC
TRBV7-7,TRBJ2-5,TRBD2,-,CASSLIPSGAETQYF,TGTGCTAGCAGCTTAATTCCTAGCGGGGCGGAGACCCAGTACTTC
TRBV6-6,TRBJ2-3,-,-,CASSYGQTSTDTQYF,TGTGCCAGCAGTTATGGGCAGACCAGCACAGATACGCAGTATTTT
TRBV5-4,TRBJ1-2,-,-,CASRQQGGYGYTF,TGTGCCAGCAGGCAACAGGGCGGCTATGGCTACACCTTC
TRBV10-3,TRBJ2-7,TRBD1,-,CATFNPGQGAYEQYF,TGTGCCACCTTCAACCCGGGACAGGGAGCCTACGAGCAGTACTTC
TRBV28,TRBJ1-5,-,-,CASSSAATGVGSQPQHF,TGTGCCAGCAGTTCCGCCGCCACGGGTGTGGGGAGCCAGCCCCAGCATTTT
TRBV27,TRBJ1-1,-,few,CASSHTGSAEAFF,TGTGCCAGCAGTCACACAGGGAGCGCTGAAGCTTTCTTT
TRBV5-5,TRBJ1-5,-,once,CASSLSGIGNQPQHF,TGTGCCAGCAGCTTGTCAGGGATAGGGAATCAGCCCCAGCATTTT
TRBV9,TRBJ2-2,TRBD2,-,CASSGAGGPNTGELFF,TGTGCCAGCAGCGGGGCGGGAGGCCCGAACACCGGGGAGCTGTTTTTT
TRBV6-2/TRBV6-3,TRBJ2-2,-,-,CASSLLAERTGELFF,TGTGCCAGCAGCCTATTGGCCGAGAGGACCGGGGAGCTGTTTTTT